The next 12 T cell receptor beta chains were all read from a single sample in a study of blood T cell repertoires in COVID-19. The method was immunoSEQ multiplex PCR; TCRdb's version includes in-frame clones alone and lacks a portion of them. The profile covers under 350,000 clones, with just over 85% appearing a single time and 4% to 5% taken by the ten largest. The sequenced material came from PBMCs or T cells enriched from blood (not recorded which). Receptors were obtained from a man aged 25 to 45 who had recovered from COVID-19.

The chain combines TRBV28 with TRBJ2-3, with 11 nucleotides matching TRBD1. Germline V lookup: CDR1 MDHEN, CDR2 SYDVKM. The CDR3 consists of 15 residues. The junction had 5 bases not matched to a gene; V was cut back by 5 bases and J by 4 bases. The CDR3, as DNA: TGTGCCAGCAGTACTCGGGACAGGGGGGCAGATACGCAGTATTTT. Translated: CASSTRDRGADTQYF.

This clone was recorded only once. CDR3 bases: TGTGCCAGCAGCATTGACAGGTCCGGGGCCAACGTCCTGACTTTC. It is translated as CASSIDRSGANVLTF. The rearrangement links TRBV7-2 to TRBJ2-6; TRBD1 is a possible D gene (6 bases). Trimming left V 5 bases short and J 4 bases short, with 12 bases between. The CDR3 loop spans 15 amino acids. Germline CDR1 SGHTA, CDR2 FQGNSA. Variable domain in full (rest from reference TRBV7-2 and TRBJ2-6): GAGVSQSPSNKVTEKGKDVELRCDPISGHTALYWYRQSLGQGLEFLIYFQGNSAPDKSGLPSDRFSAERTGGSVSTLTIQRTQQEDSAVYLCASSIDRSGANVLTFGAGSRLTVL.

The chain links TRBV5-1 to TRBJ2-3; no clear D. CDR3 length equals 13 residues. The V gene lost 2 bases and the J gene lost 2 bases, with 6 bases spanning the gap. CDR1 and CDR2 from the germline V gene are SGHRS and YFSETQ. The CDR3, as DNA: TGCGCCAGCAGCTTCGAGATCACAGATACGCAGTATTTT. Its protein product is CASSFEITDTQYF.

V and J are TRBV5-1 and TRBJ1-5, with TRBD1 matching over 10 bases. This CDR3 is built from 14 residues. V lost 4 bases and J lost 5; bases outside the gene matches: 3. Looked up from germline, CDR1 is SGHRS and CDR2 is YFSETQ. As DNA, the CDR3 is TGCGCCAGCAGCCACGGACAGGGGGATCAGCCCCAGCATTTT. Protein: CASSHGQGDQPQHF.

The rearrangement joins TRBV10-3 to TRBJ2-7, with 7 positions matching TRBD2. J gave up 2 bases and V 2 bases, and 15 bases lay outside the gene matches. The CDR3 loop spans 18 amino acids. Looked up from germline, CDR1 is ENHRY and CDR2 is SYGVKD. The CDR3 DNA follows: TGTGCCATCAGTGAGCGGAGAGGGTCTAGCGGCAAAACCTACGAGCAGTACTTC. This encodes CAISERRGSSGKTYEQYF.

This chain joins TRBV5-4 and TRBJ1-5; D is uncertain. Trimming removed 0 bases from V and 2 bases from J, with 9 bases in between. This CDR3 is 15 amino acids long. The germline gives CDR1 SGHNT, CDR2 YYREEE (reference sequence). Here the CDR3 DNA reads TGTGCCAGCAGCTTGGCCGGCACAGGCAATCAGCCCCAGCATTTT. This codes for CASSLAGTGNQPQHF.

This chain connects TRBV3-1 (or the pseudogene TRBV3-2) to TRBJ1-6, with no clear D. Germline loops: CDR1 LGHDT, CDR2 YNNKEL (reference sequence). This CDR3 region has 14 residues. V lost 2 bases to trimming and J lost 7 bases, with 9 bases between them. The CDR3 here is CASSQSVNNSPLHF. For the CDR3, the DNA is TGTGCCAGCAGCCAATCGGTTAACAATTCACCCCTCCACTTT.

This clone was counted only a few times. The CDR3, as DNA: TGTGCCAGCAGCTTAGTTCGCGGAATAAACACTGAAGCTTTCTTT. The encoded protein is CASSLVRGINTEAFF. J is TRBJ1-1 and V is TRBV7-2; D not resolved. The CDR3 extends over 15 amino acids. Trimming took off 1 base at V and 2 bases at J, with 11 bases between the two ends. CDR1 is SGHTA, CDR2 FQGNSA, per germline.

The chain employs TRBV28 and TRBJ2-5; TRBD1 might be the D (6 bases). The CDR3 contains 13 residues. With 6 bases removed from V and 9 bases from J, the gap between germline ends came to 17 bases. Germline V gene data show CDR1 as MDHEN and CDR2 as SYDVKM. CDR3 in DNA: TGTGCCAGCAGCCTACAGGGACCGGGGCCCCAGTACTTC. Amino acid sequence: CASSLQGPGPQYF.

This sequence joins TRBV25-1 and TRBJ2-7; 9 positions match TRBD1. Germline values: CDR1 MGHDK, CDR2 SYGVNS. V lost 7 bases, J lost 4 bases, and 5 bases stayed unmatched. The CDR3 sequence is 13 residues long. This chain's CDR3 is CASKGTGLYEQYF. CDR3 DNA: TGTGCCAGCAAAGGGACAGGGCTTTACGAGCAGTACTTC.

The count of this clone is one. The identical CDR3 is also encoded by other nucleotide sequences in the sample. The chain combines TRBV7-2 with TRBJ1-1; 11 positions match TRBD1. Germline V CDR1 and CDR2: SGHTA, FQGNSA. This CDR3 has 15 amino acids. The junction had 2 bases not matched to a gene; V was cut back by 4 bases and J by 1 base. The CDR3 DNA sequence: TGTGCCAGCAGCTGGGGACAGGGGGGGAACACTGAAGCTTTCTTT. This sequence encodes CASSWGQGGNTEAFF. Filled out from reference TRBV7-2 and TRBJ1-1, the complete variable domain reads GAGVSQSPSNKVTEKGKDVELRCDPISGHTALYWYRQSLGQGLEFLIYFQGNSAPDKSGLPSDRFSAERTGGSVSTLTIQRTQQEDSAVYLCASSWGQGGNTEAFFGQGTRLTVV.

The V gene is TRBV2, the J gene TRBJ2-3; D is perhaps TRBD2 (5 bases). Per germline, CDR1 SNHLY and CDR2 FYNNEI. The CDR3 is 15 residues long. The ends were cut back, 11 bases at V and 4 bases at J, with 22 bases in the middle. CDR3 DNA sequence: TGTGCCGGGCAGAAGGAGGCTCAACAACCAGATACGCAGTATTTT. As protein: CAGQKEAQQPDTQYF.